This T cell receptor (beta chain) comes out of a study of blood T cells in healthy people across ages. The authors ran a second PCR of roughly 6 to 12 cycles using a sample-barcoded 5' primer and a J-beta primer mix. TCRdb reprocessed the 5' RACE reads via MiXCR and lists one record per CDR3 protein. The sample comprises 1,300,000 or so distinct CDR3 sequences, approximately 60% of which are singletons, and approximately 7% rests with the top ten. The sequencing sample was made of blood. This receptor was identified in a man in his late teens or twenties in good health.

The CDR3 loop reads CASSSGRGAKQETQYF. Here the CDR3 DNA reads TGTGCCAGCAGTTCAGGGCGCGGGGCCAAACAAGAGACCCAGTACTTC. The chain has TRBV6-2 or TRBV6-3 and TRBJ2-5, with a possible D match to TRBD2 (6 bases). Trimming took 4 bases from V and 2 from J, leaving 17 bases between them. The CDR3 has 16 residues. Germline V gene sequence: CDR1 MNHEY, CDR2 SVGEGT.